Listed below are T cell receptor beta chains from one sample, sequenced in a study of tumor-infiltrating lymphocytes in primary liver carcinoma. TCRdb reanalysed the multiplex PCR reads using MiXCR and keeps one entry per CDR3 protein. The top ten hold around 57% of the sample, which has fewer than 75,000 distinct CDR3 sequences, 65% to 80% seen once. Material for sequencing was liver tumor tissue from sampling region 2. These receptors all come from a man aged 40-49 years with primary liver carcinoma and hepatitis B virus infection. Each CDR3 is given with its conserved first and last residue. Fields, in order: CDR3 DNA, CDR3 protein, D gene, V gene, clone size, J gene. A D gene is named only where the DNA matches it firmly. Size values are once, few and many counts, or a class for expanded clones, and some rows have none.

TGTACCAGCAGTTTAGAGAACTCACCCCTCCACTTT,CTSSLENSPLHF,NA,TRBV12-3/TRBV12-4,NA,TRBJ1-6
TGCAGTGGCGGGACGGGGGACAACACTAGCACAGATACGCAGTATTTT,CSGGTGDNTSTDTQYF,NA,TRBV29-1,NA,TRBJ2-3
TGCGCCAGCAGCCAAGGAGTCGTCTTGGCAGATATGCAGTATTTC,CASSQGVVLADMQYF,NA,TRBV4-3,NA,TRBJ2-3
TGTGCCAGCAACCACGCCGGGGGACAGGGGAACAATGAACAGTTCTTC,CASNHAGGQGNNEQFF,TRBD1,TRBV4-2,NA,TRBJ2-1
TGTGCCAGCAGTCCTGGGGGAGACTATGGCTACACCTTC,CASSPGGDYGYTF,NA,TRBV7-8,once,TRBJ1-2
TGCGCCAGCAACCGGGGACTAGCGGGTTCCGCGAACACCGGGGGGCTGTTTTTT,CASNRGLAGSANTGGLFF,TRBD2,TRBV4-3,NA,TRBJ2-2
TGTGCCAGCAGCTCGGGACTAGCGGGAGAATACAATGAGCAGTTCTTC,CASSSGLAGEYNEQFF,TRBD2,TRBV11-2,many,TRBJ2-1
TGTGCCAGCAGGGGGGCAGGGAAAGACTACGAGCATTACTTC,CASRGAGKDYEHYF,NA,TRBV12-3/TRBV12-4,NA,TRBJ2-7
TGTGTTACCAGTGAGACCCCACTACCGGGAGATGCAGATACGCAGTATTTT,CVTSETPLPGDADTQYF,NA,TRBV10-3,once,TRBJ2-3
TGTGCCAGCAGCGTAGCGACAGGGATTGAAGCTTTCTTT,CASSVATGIEAFF,TRBD1,TRBV13,NA,TRBJ1-1
TGTGTCAGCAGCCCAGGACAGGGTTACAATCTGCCCCAGCATTTT,CVSSPGQGYNLPQHF,TRBD1,TRBV12-3/TRBV12-4,NA,TRBJ1-5
TGTGCCAGCAGCTTCGCAGCTAGCGGGTACGAGCAGTACTTC,CASSFAASGYEQYF,TRBD2,TRBV11-2,few,TRBJ2-7
TGTGCCAGCAGCTTAGCTTTAGGTAATCTGGAGACCCAGTATTTC,CASSLALGNLETQYF,NA,TRBV7-9,NA,TRBJ2-5
TGTGCCAGCAGTTACTCTAGCGTCCTGAGCTCCTACATTGAGCAGTTCTTC,CASSYSSVLSSYIEQFF,NA,TRBV6-6,NA,TRBJ2-1
TGCGCCAGGAGCCAAGATAGGAGCGGGTTTCTCAATGAGCAGTTCTTC,CARSQDRSGFLNEQFF,NA,TRBV4-3,NA,TRBJ2-1
TGCGCCAGCGGCTTATACCGTCTAGTTAGTGAGCAGTTCTTC,CASGLYRLVSEQFF,NA,TRBV11-2,NA,TRBJ2-1
TGTACCAGTAGGACTAAAGGGGGCCCGATTCGCGGTGAGCAGTTCTTC,CTSRTKGGPIRGEQFF,NA,TRBV6-5,NA,TRBJ2-1
TGTACCTGCAGTGAGCGGAAGAACATTGAGCAGTTCTTC,CTCSERKNIEQFF,NA,TRBV6-1,NA,TRBJ2-1
TGCGCCAGCAGCTTGGCCGGGACTAGCGAGGAGACCCAGTACTTC,CASSLAGTSEETQYF,TRBD2,TRBV5-1,few,TRBJ2-5
TGCGGCGTTACACTAGCGACTAACACCGGGGAGCTGTTTTTT,CGVTLATNTGELFF,TRBD2,TRBV29-1,NA,TRBJ2-2
TGTGCCAGCAGTTACAGGACTAGCGGGGTGGCCAAAAACATTCAGTACTTC,CASSYRTSGVAKNIQYF,TRBD2,TRBV6-2/TRBV6-3,NA,TRBJ2-4
TGTGCCAGCAGTTTAAATGCAGGACGCACAGATACGCAGTATTTT,CASSLNAGRTDTQYF,NA,TRBV12-3/TRBV12-4,NA,TRBJ2-3
TGCAGCGCTACCAGGACTCCCCGCACAGATACGCAGTATTTT,CSATRTPRTDTQYF,NA,TRBV29-1,NA,TRBJ2-3
TGTGCCAGCAGCTTAGATGGGACAGACAATGAGCAGTTCTTC,CASSLDGTDNEQFF,TRBD1,TRBV11-3,medium-sized,TRBJ2-1
TGCAGTGCTATCCGGGACGGGGGTTTTAGCGCCCAGTACTTC,CSAIRDGGFSAQYF,NA,TRBV20-1,NA,TRBJ2-5
TGTGCCAGCAGCTTTCAAGGTTGGGAATCCGGGGAGCTGTTTTTT,CASSFQGWESGELFF,NA,TRBV5-6,many,TRBJ2-2
TGTGCCAGCAGCCCCCAGTTGATGGCTCAGCAGTTCTTC,CASSPQLMAQQFF,NA,TRBV7-8,many,TRBJ2-1
TGTGCCAGCAGCCAAAGCGGGATAGGTCTGGTATATGGCTACACCTTC,CASSQSGIGLVYGYTF,NA,TRBV7-9,once,TRBJ1-2
TGTGCCAGCAGCTTCGGGGTGATAGCCAAAAACATTCACTATTTC,CASSFGVIAKNIHYF,NA,TRBV11-3,NA,TRBJ2-4
TGTGCCAGCAGTTCCACCGGACAGGGGAGCGGCGAAGCTTTCTTT,CASSSTGQGSGEAFF,TRBD1,TRBV6-6,many,TRBJ1-1
TGTGACAGCAGCTTAGGCGTACCGGGACTCCCCCACGATGAGCAGTTCTTC,CDSSLGVPGLPHDEQFF,NA,TRBV11-3,once,TRBJ2-1
TGTGTCAGCAGGCCGACATGCCAGAATCAGCCCCAGCATTTT,CVSRPTCQNQPQHF,NA,TRBV6-2/TRBV6-3,NA,TRBJ1-5
TGCAGCTTCGGGACAAACTATGAGCAGTACTTC,CSFGTNYEQYF,NA,TRBV29-1,once,TRBJ2-7
TGCAGCGTTGAGGGGACACCGTCCTCGCCTGAAGTTTTCTTT,CSVEGTPSSPEVFF,NA,TRBV29-1,NA,TRBJ1-1
TGTGAAAGCAGCTTATCGGCAGGACACTATGGCTACACCTTC,CESSLSAGHYGYTF,NA,TRBV11-2,NA,TRBJ1-2
TGTGTCAGCAGCTTGCAGGGGGCAACAGATACGCAGTATTTT,CVSSLQGATDTQYF,TRBD1,TRBV5-6,NA,TRBJ2-3
TGTGCCAGCAGCCGGGGACTAGCGGGAGGGGATTTGGGTACAGATACGCAGTATTTT,CASSRGLAGGDLGTDTQYF,TRBD2,TRBV28,NA,TRBJ2-3
TGTGCCAGCAGTTTGAGGCTAAAGGGTACGCAGTATTTT,CASSLRLKGTQYF,NA,TRBV12-3/TRBV12-4,NA,TRBJ2-3
TGTGCCAGCAGCCGCCCCAGCACCCAAGGGACCCAATACTTC,CASSRPSTQGTQYF,NA,TRBV12-3/TRBV12-4,NA,TRBJ2-5
TGTGCCAGCCAAAGGTACCGGGACACCGCACTTTACGAGTACTACTTC,CASQRYRDTALYEYYF,NA,TRBV6-5,NA,TRBJ2-7
TGTGCCAGCAGTTCGGGTCTGGGGAGCATTCAGTACTTC,CASSSGLGSIQYF,NA,TRBV28,once,TRBJ2-4
TGTGCCAGCACCGACGGACTAGCCCACAGCAATGAGCAGTTCTTC,CASTDGLAHSNEQFF,TRBD2,TRBV12-3/TRBV12-4,NA,TRBJ2-1
TGTGGCAGCAACTTGGGGACTTACACAGATACGCAGTATTTT,CGSNLGTYTDTQYF,NA,TRBV5-5,NA,TRBJ2-3
TGCAGCGTACACGGGACTAGCGGGGAGTCCTACGAGCAGTACTTC,CSVHGTSGESYEQYF,TRBD2,TRBV29-1,NA,TRBJ2-7
TGTGTCACCAGTTATCGTCCCGGGACAGGGTTGGAGCAATTCTTC,CVTSYRPGTGLEQFF,TRBD1,TRBV6-5,NA,TRBJ2-1
TGTGCCAGCAGTTACGGGCTAGCGGGAGTATCGGGGGAGCAGTACTTC,CASSYGLAGVSGEQYF,TRBD2,TRBV6-5,many,TRBJ2-7
TGTGCCAGCAGTCCACTAGCTGGAGGGCTTAAAGGGAATGAGCAGTTCTTC,CASSPLAGGLKGNEQFF,NA,TRBV12-3/TRBV12-4,NA,TRBJ2-1
TGTGCCGGCAGCCCCCAGCGGGAGGGATTGAGTGAGCAGTCCTTC,CAGSPQREGLSEQSF,TRBD2,TRBV11-2,NA,TRBJ2-1
TGCGCCAGCAGCTTAGCGGGGACAAAACAGTACTTC,CASSLAGTKQYF,TRBD2,TRBV11-1,few,TRBJ2-7
TGCAGTGCATGGAGGGAGGGCCCTATTGGGGCCAACGTCCTGACTTTC,CSAWREGPIGANVLTF,TRBD2,TRBV20-1,NA,TRBJ2-6
TGCGCCAGCAGCCAAGAAGGGAGACCGGGGGCCCAGTACTTC,CASSQEGRPGAQYF,NA,TRBV4-1,few,TRBJ2-5
TGTGCCAGCAGCTTAGCATCGACCAGTTCCTACGAGCAGTACTTC,CASSLASTSSYEQYF,NA,TRBV7-9,NA,TRBJ2-7